This TCR beta chain stems from a study of shared clonotypes between healthy human individuals. The length of the CDR3 is 12 residues. Unmatched junction bases numbered 2, after V lost 7 bases and J lost 9 bases. Germline CDR1 reads SQVTM; CDR2 reads ANQGSEA. Repertoires were generated with immunoSEQ multiplex PCR, while TCRdb's copy carries only in-frame clones and drops some. The sample includes about 110,000 clones, roughly 70% of them seen just once. There are a few counts of this clone. This clonotype was sampled from a woman in her 30s in good health. V is TRBV29-1 and J is TRBJ2-4; 14 nucleotides match TRBD2. Sequencing used memory CD8+ T cells sorted from blood. Described subset: CD45RO+ cells pooled with CCR7-negative TemRA cells. The CDR3 DNA sequence: TGCAGCGGACTAGCGGGAGGGAGCATTCAGTACTTC. Translating it yields CSGLAGGSIQYF.